One sample yielded the 32 T cell receptor beta chains listed below, sequenced in a study of cytomegalovirus exposure and HLA in healthy donors. The primer mix had 60 Vbeta and 13 Jbeta primers. Measured with immunoSEQ multiplex PCR; TCRdb has only the in-frame clones, and not every one. Of about 230,000 clones listed, around 89% are singletons. Sequenced: PBMCs. The receptors were gathered from a woman aged 18-30 years in good health and CMV-seronegative.

V usage is TRBV6-5 and J usage is TRBJ2-2; the match to TRBD2 covers 10 bases. The CDR3 covers 15 residues. J was trimmed by 7 bases and V by 5 bases; bases with no gene match: 7. Germline CDR1 MNHEY, CDR2 SVGAGI. In nucleotides, the CDR3 is TGTGCCAGCAGTCCAGCGGGAGGGTCTGGCGGGGAGCTGTTTTTT. It codes for CASSPAGGSGGELFF.

The J gene is TRBJ1-3, the V gene TRBV6-1; D possibly corresponds to TRBD1 (6 bases). V was trimmed by 6 bases and J by 8 bases, leaving 17 bases between them. CDR1 MNHNS and CDR2 SASEGT come from the germline V gene. The CDR3 is made up of 14 amino acids. The CDR3 DNA reads TGTGCCAGCAGGTTACAGGGTTATTTGCACACCATATATTTT. It specifies CASRLQGYLHTIYF.

The CDR3 DNA reads as TGTGCCAGCAGTCCGGGACTAGCTCTTCAGACCCAGTACTTC. This translates into CASSPGLALQTQYF. This chain connects TRBV6-5 to TRBJ2-5; 9 positions match TRBD2. This CDR3 is built from 14 residues. The germline V gene has CDR1 MNHEY and CDR2 SVGAGI. The junction had 7 bases not matched to a gene; V was cut back by 5 bases and J by 6 bases.

This clone appeared once. This chain joins TRBV7-2 and TRBJ2-7, with 8 bases aligning to TRBD2. Germline CDR1 is SGHTA and CDR2 is FQGNSA. The junction had 7 bases not matched to a gene; V was cut back by 7 bases and J by 5 bases. The CDR3 spans 13 residues. The CDR3 DNA follows: TGTGCCAGCACCACGGGAGGGAGAAACGAGCAGTACTTC. This translates into CASTTGGRNEQYF.

The chain links TRBV14 to TRBJ2-5; D unresolved. The CDR3 is 13 amino acids. Germline CDR1 and CDR2: SGHDN and FVKESK. V lost 1 base to trimming and J lost 4 bases, with 7 bases between them. The CDR3 loop reads CASSQARLETQYF. DNA of the CDR3: TGTGCCAGCAGCCAAGCCCGTCTAGAGACCCAGTACTTC.

The gene calls are TRBV4-2 and TRBJ2-7; 10 bases map to TRBD2. The end of the DNA is better explained by TRBJ2-1, so the J call may be wrong. Germline V gene data show CDR1 as LGHNA and CDR2 as YNFKEQ. This CDR3 spans 14 amino acids. Here the CDR3 DNA reads TGTGCCAGCAGCCAAGCTAGCGGGGGTAATGAGCAGTTCTTC. Protein product: CASSQASGGNEQFF.

The chain recombines TRBV19 with TRBJ1-5, with D possibly matching TRBD1 (5 bases). CDR1 is LNHDA and CDR2 is SQIVND in the germline V gene (reference sequence). V was pared by 5 bases and J by 6 bases, with 17 bases between. The CDR3 length is 15 residues. CDR3 bases: TGTGCCAGTAGTCCCCGGGCGGACATAGGTCAGCCCCAGCATTTT. Amino acids: CASSPRADIGQPQHF.

V gene TRBV13 combines with J gene TRBJ1-2; maybe TRBD1 (5 bases). This CDR3 contains 14 residues. Germline lookup yields CDR1 PRHDT and CDR2 FYEKMQ (reference sequence). Trimming stripped 1 base from V and 4 bases from J, with 10 bases between. The CDR3 region has the DNA TGTGCCAGCAGCTTAGTGGGGGGGGGCTATGGCTACACCTTC. Translation: CASSLVGGGYGYTF. Complete variable domain (other parts from reference TRBV13 and TRBJ1-2): AAGVIQSPRHLIKEKRETATLKCYPIPRHDTVYWYQQGPGQDPQFLISFYEKMQSDKGSIPDRFSAQQFSDYHSELNMSSLELGDSALYFCASSLVGGGYGYTFGSGTRLTVV.

V gene TRBV9 combines with J gene TRBJ2-2; tentative D call: TRBD2 (6 bases). CDR1 and CDR2 from the germline V gene are SGDLS and YYNGEE. Trimming took off 1 base at V and 0 bases at J, with 10 bases between the two ends. The CDR3 is 16 residues long. The CDR3 DNA is TGTGCCAGCAGCGTAATCGGGACTTCGAACACCGGGGAGCTGTTTTTT. This gives the protein CASSVIGTSNTGELFF. Looking up the rest from reference TRBV9 and TRBJ2-2 gives the full variable domain: DSGVTQTPKHLITATGQRVTLRCSPRSGDLSVYWYQQSLDQGLQFLIQYYNGEERAKGNILERFSAQQFPDLHSELNLSSLELGDSALYFCASSVIGTSNTGELFFGEGSRLTVL.

J is TRBJ2-2 and V is TRBV12-5; D not certain. Germline V CDR1 and CDR2: LGHNT, FRNRAP. This CDR3 is 13 amino acids long. The V and J ends lost 2 bases and 6 bases respectively, with 7 bases between them. CDR3 sequence: CASGLSFSGELFF. In nucleotides, the CDR3 is TGTGCTAGTGGTTTGTCCTTTTCCGGGGAGCTGTTTTTT.

V gene TRBV4-1 combines with J gene TRBJ2-3; 7 nucleotides match TRBD2. With V trimmed by 0 bases and J by 5 bases, 8 bases remained unmatched. Per the germline V gene, CDR1 is MGHRA and CDR2 is YSYEKL. This CDR3 has 16 amino acids. CDR3 DNA sequence: TGCGCCAGCAGCCAAGATCAGGCGGGAGCAGGAGATACGCAGTATTTT. Translated: CASSQDQAGAGDTQYF.

V is TRBV19 and J is TRBJ1-2; a weak D match, TRBD1 (6 bases). From germline, CDR1 is LNHDA and CDR2 SQIVND (reference sequence). The CDR3 is 12 amino acids. Between the trimmed V and J ends, which lost 5 bases and 4 bases, there was a span of 8 bases. The CDR3 reads CASSQGTYGYTF. In DNA form, the CDR3 reads TGTGCCAGTAGTCAGGGGACCTATGGCTACACCTTC.

The V call is TRBV11-3, the J call TRBJ2-3; 7 bases are a match to TRBD1. The CDR3 consists of 14 residues. Per the germline V gene, CDR1 is SGHNT and CDR2 is YENEEA. After removal of 5 bases from V and 5 bases from J, the junction contained 7 bases not matched to a gene. This CDR3 is CASSEGAMGDTQYF. DNA for the CDR3: TGTGCCAGCAGCGAGGGGGCAATGGGAGATACGCAGTATTTT. Filled out from reference TRBV11-3 and TRBJ2-3, the complete variable domain reads EAGVVQSPRYKIIEKKQPVAFWCNPISGHNTLYWYLQNLGQGPELLIRYENEEAVDDSQLPKDRFSAERLKGVDSTLKIQPAELGDSAVYLCASSEGAMGDTQYFGPGTRLTVL.

The chain links TRBV7-9 to TRBJ2-3; 9 bases are shared with TRBD2. Per germline, CDR1 SEHNR and CDR2 FQNEAQ (reference sequence). With 2 bases clipped from V and 0 bases from J, the junction kept 3 bases outside the gene matches. This CDR3 is built from 16 residues. This chain's CDR3 is CASSLILAGSTDTQYF. The CDR3 region has the DNA TGTGCCAGCAGCTTAATACTAGCGGGTAGCACAGATACGCAGTATTTT.

The V gene is TRBV5-1, the J gene TRBJ2-7, with a tentative D call TRBD1 (5 bases). CDR1 and CDR2 from the germline V gene are SGHRS and YFSETQ. Trimming took off 6 bases at V and 3 bases at J, with 10 bases between the two ends. The CDR3 runs 12 residues. CDR3 amino acids: CASMGTGYEQYF. The CDR3 DNA is TGCGCCAGCATGGGCACAGGCTACGAGCAGTACTTC.

About this clone itself: The junction departs from the called germline gene at one end, perhaps through a read error. The gene calls are TRBV29-1 and TRBJ1-3; D not certain. In germline, CDR1 is SQVTM, CDR2 ANQGSEA. CDR3 length: 13 residues. CDR3 region: CSVESTGGNTVYF. DNA of the CDR3: TGCAGCGTTGAATCGACTGGTGGAAACACCGTATATTTT. The full variable domain, in which reference TRBV29-1 and TRBJ1-3 provide the parts outside the CDR3, is SAVISQKPSRDICQRGTSLTIQCQVDSQVTMMFWYRQQPGQSLTLIATANQGSEATYESGFVIDKFPISRPNLTFSTLTVSNMSPEDSSIYLCSVESTGGNTVYFGEGSWLTVV.

The chain recombines TRBV30 with TRBJ1-1; 8 bases line up with TRBD1. Germline V gives CDR1 GTSNPN, CDR2 SVGIG (reference sequence). V was clipped by 3 bases and J by 1 base; unmatched bases: 4. The length of the CDR3 is 14 residues. CDR3 residues: CAWRARGQNTEAFF. The CDR3 DNA reads TGTGCCTGGAGAGCCAGGGGGCAGAACACTGAAGCTTTCTTT.

The rearrangement joins TRBV4-1 to TRBJ2-3; 10 nucleotides align to TRBD2. V lost 6 bases and J lost 0; bases outside the gene matches: 9. The CDR3 spans 17 residues. In germline, CDR1 is MGHRA, CDR2 YSYEKL. DNA of the CDR3: TGCGCCAGCAGAGACGTAGCGGGGGGCCCAAGCACAGATACGCAGTATTTT. Residues: CASRDVAGGPSTDTQYF.

This chain joins TRBV18 and TRBJ1-1, with 9 bases that match TRBD1. The CDR3 spans 16 residues. Germline CDR1 is KGHSH and CDR2 is LQKENI. V shed 3 bases, J shed 4 bases, and the junction held 9 bases outside the gene matches. In DNA form, the CDR3 reads TGTGCCAGCTCACCCTTACCGGGACAGGGCAGCACTGAAGCTTTCTTT. It specifies CASSPLPGQGSTEAFF.

The J gene is TRBJ2-7, the V gene TRBV19; perhaps TRBD1 as D (5 bases). V was trimmed by 4 bases and J by 2 bases, leaving 6 bases between them. The CDR3 runs 12 residues. Germline V CDR1 and CDR2: LNHDA, SQIVND (reference sequence). CDR3 coding DNA: TGTGCCAGTAGTACGACAGCCTACGAGCAGTACTTC. Protein sequence: CASSTTAYEQYF. Supplemented by reference TRBV19 and TRBJ2-7, the full variable domain reads DGGITQSPKYLFRKEGQNVTLSCEQNLNHDAMYWYRQDPGQGLRLIYYSQIVNDFQKGDIAEGYSVSREKKESFPLTVTSAQKNPTAFYLCASSTTAYEQYFGPGTRLTVT.

This rearrangement joins TRBV7-2 to TRBJ2-7; 7 bases agree with TRBD1. CDR1 is SGHTA and CDR2 is FQGNSA in the germline V gene. After removal of 5 bases from V and 2 bases from J, the junction contained 9 bases not matched to a gene. CDR3 size: 15 residues. The CDR3 is CASSQTTGNAYEQYF. DNA of the CDR3: TGTGCCAGCAGCCAAACGACAGGGAACGCCTACGAGCAGTACTTC.

V and J are TRBV29-1 and TRBJ2-1; 7 positions agree with TRBD1. The CDR3 covers 14 residues. Germline CDR1 SQVTM, CDR2 ANQGSEA. Trimming at V came to 5 bases and at J to 4 bases, leaving 8 bases not matched to a gene. In DNA, the CDR3 is TGCAGCGTTTTCTCAGGGACAGTTTACAATGAGCAGTTCTTC. Translation: CSVFSGTVYNEQFF.

The chain combines TRBV2 with TRBJ1-1, with D unclear. The CDR3 consists of 14 residues. Trimming took 3 bases from V and 4 from J, leaving 12 bases between them. Germline V gene sequence: CDR1 SNHLY, CDR2 FYNNEI. CDR3 nucleotides: TGTGCCAGCAGTGACGAGGGAGGGAGCACTGAAGCTTTCTTT. It specifies CASSDEGGSTEAFF.

The chain is built from TRBV10-2 and TRBJ2-7, with TRBD1 identical over 9 bases. The junction had 25 bases not matched to a gene; V was cut back by 3 bases and J by 4 bases. Germline-derived CDR1 and CDR2 are WSHSY and SAAADI. The CDR3 runs 21 residues. The CDR3 nucleotides are TGCGCCAGCAGTGAATCTCCGGGACAGGGAATGCTCGGCCTACGACGTTACGAGCAGTACTTC. Protein: CASSESPGQGMLGLRRYEQYF.

This rearrangement joins TRBV4-3 to TRBJ1-4; D perhaps matches TRBD1 (6 bases). The CDR3 is made up of 15 amino acids. With 3 bases removed from V and 6 bases from J, the gap between germline ends came to 14 bases. Germline V gene lookup returns CDR1 LGHNA and CDR2 YSLEER. CDR3 DNA sequence: TGCGCCAGCAGCCACCCGGACAGAAGTTATGAAAAACTGTTTTTT. This codes for CASSHPDRSYEKLFF.

V is TRBV9 and J is TRBJ2-5; 13 bases line up with TRBD2. The CDR3 totals 19 residues. Germline lookup yields CDR1 SGDLS and CDR2 YYNGEE. V shed 0 bases, J shed 2 bases, and the junction held 10 bases outside the gene matches. The CDR3 spells CASSVDRETSGRNQETQYF. The CDR3 bases are TGTGCCAGCAGCGTAGATAGGGAGACTAGCGGGAGGAATCAAGAGACCCAGTACTTC. The full variable domain, its missing parts supplied by reference TRBV9 and TRBJ2-5, is DSGVTQTPKHLITATGQRVTLRCSPRSGDLSVYWYQQSLDQGLQFLIQYYNGEERAKGNILERFSAQQFPDLHSELNLSSLELGDSALYFCASSVDRETSGRNQETQYFGPGTRLLVL.

The rearrangement links TRBV23-1 to TRBJ1-5; 8 nucleotides agree with TRBD1. TRBV23-1 qualifies as an ORF whose function is uncertain. Germline trimming cut 0 bases from V and 4 bases from J; bases unmatched to any gene: 2. The CDR3 is made up of 15 amino acids. This chain's CDR3 is CASSQSGQVNQPQHF. CDR3 DNA: TGCGCCAGCAGTCAATCGGGACAGGTTAATCAGCCCCAGCATTTT.

This chain joins TRBV4-3 and TRBJ2-1; 8 bases are shared with TRBD2. The CDR3 is 17 amino acids. Trimming cost V 0 bases and J 7 bases; bases outside gene matches: 11. Germline loops: CDR1 LGHNA, CDR2 YSLEER. CDR3: CASSQDRAGGLRNEQFF. Written as DNA, the CDR3 is TGCGCCAGCAGCCAAGATAGGGCGGGGGGTCTCAGGAATGAGCAGTTCTTC.

This clone was recorded once. This rearrangement joins TRBV7-2 to TRBJ2-5; a weak D match, TRBD2 (6 bases). CDR1 and CDR2 (germline): SGHTA, FQGNSA. Trimming pared 5 bases from V and 1 base from J, leaving 14 bases between. This CDR3 is 15 amino acids long. The CDR3 coding sequence is TGTGCCAGCAGCATCCCCGGAGGGCTCCAAGAGACCCAGTACTTC. Its translation is CASSIPGGLQETQYF.

CDR3 amino acids: CASSLRDTYSNQPQHF. As DNA, the CDR3 is TGTGCCAGTAGCCTCCGGGACACGTATAGCAATCAGCCCCAGCATTTT. The J gene is TRBJ1-5, the V gene TRBV19; maybe TRBD1 (6 bases). V lost 6 bases to trimming and J lost 0 bases, with 15 bases between them. The CDR3 sequence is 16 residues long. Per the germline V gene, CDR1 is LNHDA and CDR2 is SQIVND (reference sequence).

This chain uses TRBV11-2 with TRBJ2-3; D remains unclear. V lost 5 bases, J lost 4 bases, and 16 bases lay in between. Germline CDR1 is SGHAT and CDR2 is FQNNGV. The CDR3 extends over 15 amino acids. CDR3 protein: CASSLLRIVPDTQYF. The DNA of the CDR3 is TGTGCCAGCAGCCTACTAAGGATCGTTCCAGATACGCAGTATTTT.

This rearrangement joins TRBV5-8 to TRBJ2-1; 8 bases are shared with TRBD2. V lost 0 bases, J lost 5 bases, and 7 bases stayed unmatched. Germline CDR1 reads SGHTS; CDR2 reads YDEGEE. CDR3 length equals 16 residues. The CDR3: CASSLARGGINNEQFF. DNA for the CDR3: TGTGCCAGCAGCTTGGCCCGGGGGGGAATAAACAATGAGCAGTTCTTC.